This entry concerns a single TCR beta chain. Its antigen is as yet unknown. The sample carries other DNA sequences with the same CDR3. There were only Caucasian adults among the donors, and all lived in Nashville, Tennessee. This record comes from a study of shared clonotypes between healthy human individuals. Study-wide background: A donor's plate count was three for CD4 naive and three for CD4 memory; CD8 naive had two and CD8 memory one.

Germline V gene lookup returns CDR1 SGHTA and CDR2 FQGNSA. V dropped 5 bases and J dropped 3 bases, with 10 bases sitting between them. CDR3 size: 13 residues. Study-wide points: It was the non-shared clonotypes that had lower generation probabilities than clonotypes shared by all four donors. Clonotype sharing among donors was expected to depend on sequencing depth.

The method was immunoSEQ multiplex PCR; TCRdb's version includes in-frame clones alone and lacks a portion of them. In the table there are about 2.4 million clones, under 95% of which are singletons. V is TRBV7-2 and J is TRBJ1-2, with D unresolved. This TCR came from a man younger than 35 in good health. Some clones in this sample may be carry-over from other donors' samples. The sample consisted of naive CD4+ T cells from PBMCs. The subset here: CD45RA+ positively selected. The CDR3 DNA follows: TGTGCCAGCAGCCACCGAGGTGACTATGGCTACACCTTC. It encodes CASSHRGDYGYTF.